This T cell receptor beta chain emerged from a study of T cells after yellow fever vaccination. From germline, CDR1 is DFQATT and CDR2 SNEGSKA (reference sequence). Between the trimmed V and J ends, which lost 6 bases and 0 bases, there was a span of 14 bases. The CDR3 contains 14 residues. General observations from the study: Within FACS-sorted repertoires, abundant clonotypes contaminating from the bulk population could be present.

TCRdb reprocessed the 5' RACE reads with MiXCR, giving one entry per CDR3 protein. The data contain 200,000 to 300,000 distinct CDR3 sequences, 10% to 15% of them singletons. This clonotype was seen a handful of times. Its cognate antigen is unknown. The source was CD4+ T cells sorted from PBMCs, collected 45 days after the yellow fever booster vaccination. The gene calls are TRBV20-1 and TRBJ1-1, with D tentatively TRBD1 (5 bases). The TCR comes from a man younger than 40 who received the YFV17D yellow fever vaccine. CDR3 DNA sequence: TGCAGTGCCGAAGCGGGACGGTTGAACACTGAAGCTTTCTTT. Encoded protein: CSAEAGRLNTEAFF.